What follows are 4 T cell receptor beta chains derived from one specimen sequenced in a study of blood T cell repertoires in COVID-19. Sequenced by immunoSEQ multiplex PCR; TCRdb stores in-frame clones only, minus some. The repertoire holds under 250,000 clones, with 85% to 90% as singletons. The specimen sequenced was peripheral blood. Every receptor here comes from a woman aged 55-75 years with acute or convalescent COVID-19.

The chain recombines TRBV5-1 with TRBJ2-5; 15 nucleotides line up with TRBD2. Germline V CDR1 and CDR2: SGHRS, YFSETQ. The CDR3 totals 15 residues. V gave up 5 bases and J gave up 4 bases; unmatched junction bases: 3. The CDR3 DNA reads as TGCGCCAGCAGGGGACTAGCGGGAGGCGGAGAGACCCAGTACTTC. Protein: CASRGLAGGGETQYF.

This clone was seen a few times. The chain uses TRBV5-4 and TRBJ2-6; possibly TRBD1 for D (5 bases). CDR1 is SGHNT and CDR2 is YYREEE in the germline V gene (reference sequence). The CDR3 contains 17 residues. V shed 4 bases and J shed 4 bases, with 18 bases lying between them. The CDR3 loop reads CASSPPTGGKGANVLTF. In DNA, the CDR3 is TGTGCCAGCAGCCCCCCCACAGGTGGAAAAGGGGCCAACGTCCTGACTTTC.

This rearrangement joins TRBV27 to TRBJ1-5; possible D gene TRBD1, 6 bases. CDR1 and CDR2 from the germline V gene are MNHEY and SMNVEV (reference sequence). The CDR3 is 15 amino acids. Trimming took 5 bases from V and 2 from J, leaving 13 bases between them. The CDR3 DNA reads as TGTGCCAGCAGTACAACAGGGTTTGGCAATCAGCCCCAGCATTTT. Protein sequence: CASSTTGFGNQPQHF.

The genes are TRBV7-2 and TRBJ2-1; a weak D match, TRBD1 (5 bases). Germline loops: CDR1 SGHTA, CDR2 FQGNSA. Deletions cut 2 bases from V and 9 bases from J, with 17 bases between. This CDR3 is 15 amino acids long. DNA of the CDR3: TGTGCCAGCAGCTTAAAGGTTCGAAGGGGTGGTGAGCAGTTCTTC. Its protein is CASSLKVRRGGEQFF.